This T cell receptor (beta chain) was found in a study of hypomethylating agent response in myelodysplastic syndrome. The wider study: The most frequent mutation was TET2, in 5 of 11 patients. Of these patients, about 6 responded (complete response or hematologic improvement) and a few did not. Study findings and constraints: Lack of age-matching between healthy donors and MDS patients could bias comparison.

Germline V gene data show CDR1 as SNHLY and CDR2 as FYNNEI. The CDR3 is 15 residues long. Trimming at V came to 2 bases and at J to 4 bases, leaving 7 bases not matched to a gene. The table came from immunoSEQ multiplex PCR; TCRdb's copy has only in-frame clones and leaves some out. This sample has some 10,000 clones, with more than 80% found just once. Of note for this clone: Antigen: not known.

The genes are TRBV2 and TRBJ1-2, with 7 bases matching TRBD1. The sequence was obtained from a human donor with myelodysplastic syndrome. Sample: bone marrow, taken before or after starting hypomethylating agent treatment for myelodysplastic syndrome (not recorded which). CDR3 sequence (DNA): TGTGCCAGCAGTGAATTGAGGGGGCGCGGCTATGGCTACACCTTC. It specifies CASSELRGRGYGYTF.